Listed here is a single T cell receptor (beta chain). Its cognate antigen is unknown. This sample stems from a study of shared clonotypes between healthy human individuals. Running of the assay took place at deep level. Some clones are missing from TCRdb's copy, which holds only in-frame ones; the method was immunoSEQ multiplex PCR. The table has about 1.5 million clones, approximately 98% seen once; the top ten hold 0.4% to 0.45%. Findings and limits, study-wide: Naive subsets typically showed greater estimated richness than memory subsets. In a handful of donors, around 5% of naive CD4 clonotypes appeared in common.

CDR1 is MNHNS and CDR2 is SASEGT in the germline V gene. V lost 8 bases, J lost 1 base, and 14 bases lay in between. The CDR3 length is 14 residues. Both subsets, CD45RA+ naive and CD45RA-negative memory, were split from the CD4+ cells. The sample comprised naive CD4+ T cells sorted from blood. Subset in this sample: CD45RA+ positively selected. The chain has TRBV6-1 and TRBJ1-1; D not resolved. This sequence was found in a man aged 25 to 45 in good health. The CDR3, as DNA: TGTGCCAGCCCCGCCTCGCGGGGGAACACTGAAGCTTTCTTT. Translation gives CASPASRGNTEAFF.